This TCR beta chain was retrieved from a study of shared clonotypes between healthy human individuals. Study-wide context: Plates per donor: three CD4 naive, three CD4 memory, two CD8 naive, one CD8 memory.

With CCR7-negative CD45RA+ TemRA cells, CD45RO+ cells were combined in CD8 memory. Profiled with immunoSEQ multiplex PCR; TCRdb holds only in-frame clones, not every one. The sample records roughly 720,000 clones, roughly 87% being singletons. This CDR3 is built from 15 residues. Germline V CDR1 and CDR2: SGHDT, YYEEEE. The V and J ends lost 5 bases and 2 bases, in that order; junction bases with no gene match: 6. The source of this sequence is a man between 18 and 35 years old in good health. Some clones in this sample may be carry-over from other donors' samples. This sequence joins TRBV5-6 and TRBJ2-7; 11 positions agree with TRBD1. What was sequenced was memory CD8+ T cells from PBMCs. As for subset: CD45RO+ cells pooled with CCR7-negative TemRA cells. The CDR3 is CASSPGTGGAYEQYF. The CDR3 nucleotides read TGTGCCAGCAGTCCCGGGACAGGGGGTGCCTACGAGCAGTACTTC. Full variable domain (outside the CDR3, taken from reference TRBV5-6 and TRBJ2-7): DAGVTQSPTHLIKTRGQQVTLRCSPKSGHDTVSWYQQALGQGPQFIFQYYEEEERQRGNFPDRFSGHQFPNYSSELNVNALLLGDSALYLCASSPGTGGAYEQYFGPGTRLTVT.